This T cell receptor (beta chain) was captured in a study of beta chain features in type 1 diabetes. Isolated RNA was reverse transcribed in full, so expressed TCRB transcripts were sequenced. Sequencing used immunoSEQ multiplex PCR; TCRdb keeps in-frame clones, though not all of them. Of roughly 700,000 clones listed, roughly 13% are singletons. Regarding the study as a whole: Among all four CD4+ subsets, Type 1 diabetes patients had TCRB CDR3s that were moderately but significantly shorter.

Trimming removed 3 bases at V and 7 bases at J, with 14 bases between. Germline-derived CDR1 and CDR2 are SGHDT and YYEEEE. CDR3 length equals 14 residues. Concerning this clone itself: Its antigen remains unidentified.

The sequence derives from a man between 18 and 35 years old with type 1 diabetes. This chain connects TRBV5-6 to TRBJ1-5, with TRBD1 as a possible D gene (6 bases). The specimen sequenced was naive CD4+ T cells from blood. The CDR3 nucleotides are TGTGCCAGCAGCTGGGGACAAGCGGGGCAGCCCCAGCATTTT. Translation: CASSWGQAGQPQHF.